This TCR beta chain comes out of a study of T cell repertoires in cytomegalovirus infection. Study-wide background: Based on public TCR beta signatures, there were indications of CMV infection and of a matching HLA type. Whole-study findings and limits: Cumulative public TCR beta family frequency identified CMV carriers with the relevant HLA. The ex vivo response showed dominance by HLA-C-restricted CMV-specific TCR beta clonotypes.

This clonotype was recorded many times. Antigen unknown. TCRdb ran MiXCR on the reads and lists one entry per CDR3 protein. The sample carries just under 300,000 distinct CDR3 sequences, around 9.6% recorded once. Germline CDR1 LNHNV, CDR2 YYDKDF (reference sequence). Trimming left V 1 base short and J 6 bases short, with 12 bases between. The CDR3 contains 15 residues. The source is a human donor in good health (CMV status not recorded). Some clones in this sample may be carry-over from other donors' samples. The sequenced sample was PBMCs. J is TRBJ2-2 and V is TRBV15, with D perhaps matching TRBD2 (6 bases). CDR3 region: CATSRGRVLAGELFF. In nucleotides, the CDR3 is TGTGCCACCAGCAGAGGGAGGGTTCTCGCCGGGGAGCTGTTTTTT.